The 28 T cell receptor beta chains below were found in one sample sequenced in a study of OX40 agonist ivuxolimab in advanced cancers. Profiling relied on immunoSEQ multiplex PCR, and the TCRdb table lists in-frame clones only, not all of them. The profile shows 30,000 to 35,000 clones, approximately 86% of them singletons. Sequenced material: CD4+ or CD8+ T cells sorted from blood, taken in a trial of the OX40 agonist ivuxolimab. These receptor sequences come from an adult with an advanced solid tumor such as melanoma, head and neck, liver or kidney cancer.

The genes are TRBV27 and TRBJ2-5; D call uncertain. CDR1 and CDR2 from the germline V gene are MNHEY and SMNVEV (reference sequence). The CDR3 consists of 11 residues. V was clipped by 6 bases and J by 4 bases, with 6 bases between them. CDR3 sequence (DNA): TGTGCCAGCAGAGGCTTAGAGACCCAGTACTTC. Translating gives CASRGLETQYF.

This sequence joins TRBV6-1 and TRBJ2-7; D possibly corresponds to TRBD2 (6 bases). The V gene's germline CDR1 is MNHNS and CDR2 SASEGT. CDR3 size: 14 residues. V lost 2 bases and J 3 bases, leaving 11 bases between the germline ends. CDR3 nucleotide sequence: TGTGCCAGCAGTGAAAAGGGACTTTTCTACGAGCAGTACTTC. It codes for CASSEKGLFYEQYF.

DNA for the CDR3: TGTGCCAGCAGCGTAGAGGCTTCTCTTGGGGACGAGCAGTACTTC. Protein: CASSVEASLGDEQYF. V is TRBV9 and J is TRBJ2-7; no definite D call. Trimming shortened V by 0 bases and J by 5 bases, and 15 bases separated the two germline ends. Germline V lookup: CDR1 SGDLS, CDR2 YYNGEE. The CDR3 runs to 15 residues.

The chain is built from TRBV5-5 and TRBJ2-1; unclear D gene. CDR1 SGHKS and CDR2 YYEKEE come from the germline V gene (reference sequence). V gave up 4 bases and J gave up 2 bases, with 7 bases separating them. The CDR3 spans 13 residues. Here the CDR3 DNA reads TGTGCCAGCAGCACCGGACCCTACAATGAGCAGTTCTTC. Residues: CASSTGPYNEQFF.

This clone came up a few times. V and J are TRBV21-1 and TRBJ2-5; the table's D call TRBD2 went unverified against the DNA. TRBV21-1 counts as a pseudogene. CDR3 length equals 14 residues. CDR3 region: CASSKLAGLETQYF. The CDR3 nucleotides read TGTGCCAGCAGTAAACTAGCGGGATTGGAGACCCAGTACTTC.

This chain uses TRBV4-2 with TRBJ2-3, with 9 bases matching TRBD2. Per germline, CDR1 LGHNA and CDR2 YNFKEQ. The trim removed 0 bases at V and 4 bases at J, leaving 2 bases unmatched. The CDR3 has 15 residues. CDR3 DNA: TGTGCCAGCAGCCAAGAGCGGGAGGGCCCAGATACGCAGTATTTT. Protein sequence: CASSQEREGPDTQYF.

Concerning this clone: A single base is all that separates this from a far larger clone, so a read error is likely. The same CDR3 can be traced to other DNA sequences in this sample. The chain employs TRBV28 and TRBJ2-7; 11 bases agree with TRBD1. V trimming: 6 bases; J trimming: 7 bases; junction bases outside the gene matches: 11. This CDR3 region has 15 residues. CDR1 MDHEN and CDR2 SYDVKM come from the germline V gene. CDR3 DNA sequence: TGTGCCAGCAGCCCCCCGGGGACAGGGGGGAAGGAGCAGTACTTC. Its protein is CASSPPGTGGKEQYF. Variable domain in full (rest from reference TRBV28 and TRBJ2-7): DVKVTQSSRYLVKRTGEKVFLECVQDMDHENMFWYRQDPGLGLRLIYFSYDVKMKEKGDIPEGYSVSREKKERFSLILESASTNQTSMYLCASSPPGTGGKEQYFGPGTRLTVT.

This clone came up once. The rearrangement links TRBV5-1 to TRBJ1-1; unclear D gene. This CDR3 comprises 15 residues. Looked up from germline, CDR1 is SGHRS and CDR2 is YFSETQ. V lost 2 bases, J lost 4 bases, and 15 bases lay in between. CDR3 region: CASSFKAGFRTEAFF. DNA of the CDR3: TGCGCCAGCAGCTTTAAGGCGGGGTTTCGCACTGAAGCTTTCTTT.

The CDR3 DNA reads TGTGCCAGCAGCCCCGGGTTGGAGACGATAGAGACCCAGTACTTC. Its translation is CASSPGLETIETQYF. This rearrangement joins TRBV9 to TRBJ2-5; D is unresolved. CDR1 is SGDLS, CDR2 YYNGEE, per germline. Trimming removed 4 bases from V and 4 bases from J, with 17 bases in between. This CDR3 region has 15 residues. The variable domain in full, completed from reference TRBV9 and TRBJ2-5, reads DSGVTQTPKHLITATGQRVTLRCSPRSGDLSVYWYQQSLDQGLQFLIQYYNGEERAKGNILERFSAQQFPDLHSELNLSSLELGDSALYFCASSPGLETIETQYFGPGTRLLVL.

The V and J genes are TRBV28 and TRBJ2-7; 8 bases are shared with TRBD2. J lost 0 bases, V lost 5 bases, and 15 bases had no gene match. The CDR3 consists of 18 residues. The germline V gene encodes CDR1 MDHEN and CDR2 SYDVKM. CDR3 sequence: CASSLRGGLAIHSYEQYF. Here the CDR3 DNA reads TGTGCCAGCAGTCTAAGAGGCGGACTAGCCATACACTCCTACGAGCAGTACTTC.

J is TRBJ2-2 and V is TRBV30; TRBD1 agrees at 9 bases. CDR1 and CDR2 from the germline V gene are GTSNPN and SVGIG (reference sequence). V lost 5 bases, J lost 8 bases, and 15 bases stayed unmatched. CDR3 length: 16 amino acids. The CDR3 region is CAWLLPQGASRGELFF. CDR3 bases: TGTGCCTGGCTTTTACCACAGGGGGCATCTAGGGGGGAGCTGTTTTTT.

V gene TRBV10-3 combines with J gene TRBJ2-5, with unresolved D. Germline V gene sequence: CDR1 ENHRY, CDR2 SYGVKD. The CDR3 covers 13 residues. V lost 2 bases and J lost 1, with 5 bases in between. The CDR3, as DNA: TGTGCCATCAGTGAGAACAGCCAAGAGACCCAGTACTTC. Translated: CAISENSQETQYF.

The rearrangement joins TRBV2 to TRBJ2-7, with D tentatively TRBD1 or TRBD2 (7 bases each). Germline lookup yields CDR1 SNHLY and CDR2 FYNNEI. Trimming stripped 8 bases from V and 4 bases from J, with 15 bases between. This CDR3 has 13 residues. Here the CDR3 reads CASGLQGGYEQYF. CDR3 nucleotide sequence: TGTGCCAGCGGACTGCAGGGGGGGTACGAGCAGTACTTC.

The gene calls are TRBV5-1 and TRBJ2-5, with unresolved D. V was clipped by 2 bases and J by 5 bases, with 10 bases between them. The CDR3 sequence is 13 residues long. Germline CDR1 and CDR2: SGHRS and YFSETQ. The CDR3: CASSFYVGETQYF. The CDR3 region has the DNA TGCGCCAGCAGCTTCTACGTCGGGGAGACCCAGTACTTC.

This clone was seen more than once but under ten times. The chain uses TRBV19 and TRBJ1-1; D not certain. V shed 2 bases and J shed 4 bases, with 14 bases lying between them. CDR1 LNHDA and CDR2 SQIVND come from the germline V gene (reference sequence). The CDR3 is 15 amino acids. Here the CDR3 DNA reads TGTGCCAGTAGTATATTAAACAGTCGGGGCACTGAAGCTTTCTTT. Its translation is CASSILNSRGTEAFF.

The chain couples TRBV27 to TRBJ2-3, with D possibly matching TRBD2 (6 bases). The germline V gene encodes CDR1 MNHEY and CDR2 SMNVEV (reference sequence). This CDR3 contains 14 residues. Trimming shortened V by 4 bases and J by 2 bases, and 10 bases separated the two germline ends. The CDR3 region has the DNA TGTGCCAGCAGTTGGCGGGACTTCACAGATACGCAGTATTTT. Its protein is CASSWRDFTDTQYF.

This sequence joins TRBV19 and TRBJ1-1; 9 bases line up with TRBD1. The CDR3 runs to 17 residues. V lost 5 bases, J lost 0 bases, and 10 bases stayed unmatched. Per the germline V gene, CDR1 is LNHDA and CDR2 is SQIVND (reference sequence). CDR3 DNA: TGTGCCAGTAGTCCCCGGACAGGGGAACTGATGAACACTGAAGCTTTCTTT. Amino acids: CASSPRTGELMNTEAFF.

The chain recombines TRBV6-6 with TRBJ2-5; D is undetermined. CDR1 and CDR2 (germline): MNHNY, SVGAGI (reference sequence). This CDR3 contains 15 residues. Trimming stripped 0 bases from V and 3 bases from J, with 11 bases between. CDR3 DNA sequence: TGTGCCAGCAGTTACTCCCCGCTAGATAAAGAGACCCAGTACTTC. Amino acids: CASSYSPLDKETQYF.

V gene TRBV7-2 combines with J gene TRBJ2-1; TRBD2 aligns across 13 bases. The length of the CDR3 is 18 residues. With V trimmed by 3 bases and J by 2 bases, 7 bases remained unmatched. From germline, CDR1 is SGHTA and CDR2 FQGNSA. The CDR3 spells CASSFTSGRASTYNEQFF. The CDR3 DNA reads TGTGCCAGCAGCTTTACTAGCGGGAGGGCCAGCACCTACAATGAGCAGTTCTTC.

The V and J genes are TRBV19 and TRBJ1-1; TRBD1 matches 8 bases. V was clipped by 6 bases and J by 4 bases; unmatched bases: 7. The CDR3 extends over 14 amino acids. The germline CDR1 and CDR2 sequences are LNHDA and SQIVND (reference sequence). The CDR3 nucleotides are TGTGCCAGTAGCGAGTCAGGGGGCCTCACTGAAGCTTTCTTT. It translates to CASSESGGLTEAFF.

The rearrangement links TRBV27 to TRBJ1-5; D may be TRBD1 (5 bases). V dropped 2 bases and J dropped 3 bases, with 11 bases sitting between them. CDR1 MNHEY and CDR2 SMNVEV come from the germline V gene (reference sequence). This CDR3 spans 15 amino acids. The CDR3 loop is CASSLTGGVNQPQHF. CDR3 coding DNA: TGTGCCAGCAGTTTAACCGGGGGGGTCAATCAGCCCCAGCATTTT.

This clone was observed a handful of times. The gene calls are TRBV4-1 and TRBJ1-2; 12 nucleotides line up with TRBD1. V gave up 0 bases and J gave up 6 bases; unmatched junction bases: 2. The germline gives CDR1 MGHRA, CDR2 YSYEKL. CDR3 length: 15 amino acids. CDR3 protein: CASSQEGQGADGYTF. CDR3 bases: TGCGCCAGCAGCCAAGAGGGACAGGGGGCAGATGGCTACACCTTC.

The V gene is TRBV10-2, the J gene TRBJ2-3; 10 bases are a match to TRBD1. Germline V gene data show CDR1 as WSHSY and CDR2 as SAAADI. The CDR3 runs to 13 residues. Unmatched junction bases numbered 8, after V lost 10 bases and J lost 7 bases. In DNA, the CDR3 is TGCGCCACCCGGGACAGGGGTTTGAATACGCAGTATTTT. As protein: CATRDRGLNTQYF.

The chain uses TRBV5-1 and TRBJ1-4; 7 bases map to TRBD1. This CDR3 has 19 amino acids. Germline V lookup: CDR1 SGHRS, CDR2 YFSETQ. V lost 2 bases, J lost 0 bases, and 13 bases stayed unmatched. The CDR3 sequence is CASSLRQGNRASTNEKLFF. The CDR3 DNA reads TGCGCCAGCAGCTTAAGACAGGGAAATCGAGCCTCAACTAATGAAAAACTGTTTTTT.

The chain has TRBV4-1 and TRBJ1-1; D uncertain. The ends were cut back, 1 base at V and 1 base at J, with 13 bases in the middle. Germline V gives CDR1 MGHRA, CDR2 YSYEKL. This CDR3 is built from 16 residues. This CDR3 reads CASSQGLEVWNTEAFF. CDR3 nucleotides: TGCGCCAGCAGCCAAGGCTTGGAGGTTTGGAACACTGAAGCTTTCTTT.

The chain combines TRBV27 with TRBJ2-1, with D unresolved. The length of the CDR3 is 14 residues. V lost 5 bases and J 12 bases, leaving 20 bases between the germline ends. CDR1 is MNHEY, CDR2 SMNVEV, per germline (reference sequence). This CDR3 reads CASSPKMDAVGQFF. Written as DNA, the CDR3 is TGTGCCAGCAGTCCCAAGATGGATGCGGTTGGGCAGTTCTTC.

The chain has TRBV27 and TRBJ2-3; D could derive from TRBD1 or TRBD2 (5 bases each). CDR3 length equals 17 residues. Trimming pared 2 bases from V and 6 bases from J, leaving 21 bases between. Germline V lookup: CDR1 MNHEY, CDR2 SMNVEV (reference sequence). CDR3 protein: CASSLLWTGQIIDTQYF. In DNA, the CDR3 is TGTGCCAGCAGTTTACTCTGGACGGGGCAGATAATTGATACGCAGTATTTT.

The rearrangement joins TRBV6-6 to TRBJ1-5; D not certain. Germline values: CDR1 MNHNY, CDR2 SVGAGI (reference sequence). The CDR3 has 14 amino acids. V lost 2 bases to trimming and J lost 0 bases, with 5 bases between them. The chain's CDR3 is CASSYVSSNQPQHF. CDR3 DNA: TGTGCCAGCAGTTACGTCAGTAGCAATCAGCCCCAGCATTTT.